The 8 T cell receptor beta chains listed next were all sequenced from one sample in a study of shared clonotypes between healthy human individuals. The assay was immunoSEQ multiplex PCR, and TCRdb's table has in-frame clones only and misses some. Among under 600,000 clones listed, almost 97% were seen once. Sequenced sample: naive CD4+ T cells sorted from blood. The subset is: CD45RA+ positively selected. All receptors derive from a woman in her thirties in good health.

The chain links TRBV9 to TRBJ2-2; perhaps TRBD2 as D (5 bases). The CDR3 has 15 residues. Deletions cut 3 bases from V and 6 bases from J, with 15 bases between. From germline, CDR1 is SGDLS and CDR2 YYNGEE. This CDR3 reads CASSETSSRAGELFF. The CDR3 DNA reads TGTGCCAGCAGCGAAACTAGTTCACGGGCCGGGGAGCTGTTTTTT.

The chain has TRBV27 and TRBJ2-1, with TRBD2 matching over 9 bases. Per germline, CDR1 MNHEY and CDR2 SMNVEV (reference sequence). This CDR3 has 15 residues. With V trimmed by 5 bases and J by 6 bases, 8 bases remained unmatched. CDR3 amino acids: CASSGSGGAVNEQFF. The CDR3 coding sequence is TGTGCCAGCAGTGGTAGCGGGGGAGCTGTCAATGAGCAGTTCTTC.

This rearrangement joins TRBV27 to TRBJ2-1, with 10 nucleotides matching TRBD2. This CDR3 region has 17 residues. Germline CDR1 and CDR2: MNHEY and SMNVEV (reference sequence). The V segment lost 5 bases and the J segment 1 base; nucleotides outside the gene matches: 8. CDR3 residues: CASSLSKLAGSYNEQFF. The CDR3, as DNA: TGTGCCAGCAGTCTCTCAAAACTAGCGGGATCCTACAATGAGCAGTTCTTC.

This rearrangement joins TRBV7-9 to TRBJ2-1; 11 bases map to TRBD2. V shed 5 bases, J shed 8 bases, and the junction held 8 bases outside the gene matches. The CDR3 sequence is 15 residues long. Germline lookup yields CDR1 SEHNR and CDR2 FQNEAQ (reference sequence). The DNA for the CDR3 is TGTGCCAGCAGCCTGACTAGCGGGGTCAAGGATGAGCAGTTCTTC. Translating it yields CASSLTSGVKDEQFF.

This clone was observed once. This sequence joins TRBV15 and TRBJ2-2; unclear D gene. The V gene lost 0 bases and the J gene lost 3 bases, with 8 bases spanning the gap. The CDR3 covers 15 residues. Germline CDR1 reads LNHNV; CDR2 reads YYDKDF (reference sequence). CDR3 DNA sequence: TGTGCCACCAGCAGAGACACTTTATACACCGGGGAGCTGTTTTTT. Translated: CATSRDTLYTGELFF.

This chain uses TRBV7-2 with TRBJ2-3; perhaps TRBD2 as D (6 bases). Germline V lookup: CDR1 SGHTA, CDR2 FQGNSA. The CDR3 runs to 12 residues. Deletions cut 3 bases from V and 8 bases from J, with 9 bases between. CDR3 loop: CASSFSTSTQYF. The CDR3 DNA reads TGTGCCAGCAGCTTTTCGACTAGTACGCAGTATTTT.

The chain recombines TRBV30 with TRBJ2-7; perhaps TRBD1 as D (5 bases). The CDR3 is 14 amino acids. Trimming took 0 bases from V and 6 from J, leaving 15 bases between them. Germline assignment: CDR1 GTSNPN and CDR2 SVGIG (reference sequence). CDR3 protein: CAWSVRQGGSEQYF. CDR3 bases: TGTGCCTGGAGTGTACGGCAGGGTGGCTCCGAGCAGTACTTC.

The rearrangement uses TRBV19 and TRBJ2-3, with no clear D. The CDR3 spans 14 residues. CDR1 is LNHDA and CDR2 is SQIVND in the germline V gene (reference sequence). Trimming cost V 3 bases and J 2 bases, with 9 bases left between them. CDR3 amino acids: CASSIDGFTDTQYF. CDR3 DNA sequence: TGTGCCAGTAGTATTGACGGCTTCACAGATACGCAGTATTTT.